This T cell receptor beta chain came from a study of blood T cell repertoires in COVID-19. Source study methods: Amplification with reference gene primers provided the estimates of nucleated cell counts. Sequencing was performed with immunoSEQ multiplex PCR; in TCRdb, only in-frame clones are kept and a portion is missing. From that table come the V and J calls and clone size; the DNA was used to work out D and trimming. Among more than 150,000 clones, roughly 79% were seen once, and the ten largest hold approximately 27%. The CDR3 consists of 13 residues. Trimming stripped 0 bases from V and 2 bases from J, with 6 bases between. Germline values: CDR1 SGHRS, CDR2 YFSETQ.

The sample consisted of peripheral blood. The clonotype comes from a woman aged 70-85 years with acute or convalescent COVID-19. The V and J genes are TRBV5-1 and TRBJ2-7; no definite D call. The CDR3 region is CASSLGRTYEQYF. CDR3 nucleotide sequence: TGCGCCAGCAGCTTGGGCAGAACCTACGAGCAGTACTTC.